These T cell receptor beta chains were read from a single sample in a study of T cells in localized non-small cell lung cancer. The data were produced by immunoSEQ multiplex PCR, yet TCRdb's version contains in-frame clones alone and is incomplete. The sample lists over a thousand clones, around 35% occurring once. The sample here was lung tumor tissue, taken before any cancer treatment. The source is a woman between 18 and 49 years old with stage I lung adenocarcinoma. CDR3s include the opening cysteine and the closing phenylalanine or tryptophan. A D gene is named only where the DNA matches it firmly. The size entry is marked missing in some rows and otherwise reads once, few, many or a size class.

v_gene	d_gene	abundance	j_gene	CDR3nt	CDR3aa
TRBV5-1	-	-	TRBJ1-1	TGCGCCAGCAGCTCGGACTCCGTCGGAACTGAAGCTTTCTTT	CASSSDSVGTEAFF
TRBV19	-	-	TRBJ1-5	TGTGCCAGTAGTATAGAAGGAAATCAGCCCCAGCATTTT	CASSIEGNQPQHF
TRBV28	-	once	TRBJ1-1	TGTGCCAGCATTAATTCGGATCGTCGGTACGGGGGCACTGAAGCTTTCTTT	CASINSDRRYGGTEAFF
TRBV18	TRBD1	-	TRBJ2-7	TGTGCCAGTTGTCTCACAGGGGTACGAGACGAGCAGTACTTC	CASCLTGVRDEQYF
TRBV30	-	-	TRBJ1-3	TGTGCCTGGACTATAACAGCGCACACCATATATTTT	CAWTITAHTIYF
TRBV6-8	TRBD2	-	TRBJ2-2	TGTGCCAGCAGTTCGGGACTAGCGGAGACCGGGGAGCTGTTTTTT	CASSSGLAETGELFF
TRBV9	-	medium-sized	TRBJ2-3	TGTGCCAGCAGCCCCCACCCGGGAAGCACAGATACGCAGTATTTT	CASSPHPGSTDTQYF
TRBV19	-	-	TRBJ1-2	TGTGCCAGTAGTATAGCCGCGAACTATGGCTACACCTTC	CASSIAANYGYTF
TRBV6-8	-	-	TRBJ2-1	TGTGCCAGTTCTATAGCGGATTCCTACAATGAGCAGTTCTTC	CASSIADSYNEQFF
TRBV15	-	-	TRBJ1-3	TGTGCCACCAGCAGAGACTGGTCAGACTCTGGAAACACCATATATTTT	CATSRDWSDSGNTIYF
TRBV2	-	few	TRBJ2-1	TGTGCCAGCTATCCCCAAGCAGCGTACAATGAGCAGTTCTTC	CASYPQAAYNEQFF
TRBV9	-	medium-sized	TRBJ2-5	TGTGCCAGCAGCCCTCCTGGTTCCGTAGAGACCCAGTACTTC	CASSPPGSVETQYF
TRBV11-3	-	medium-sized	TRBJ1-3	TGTGCCAGCAGCTTAGGCCACAGGCCCCCAGGGTCTGGAAACACCATATATTTT	CASSLGHRPPGSGNTIYF
TRBV30	TRBD1	-	TRBJ1-1	TGTGCCTGGAGTCGGGGAGCAGGGGGTATAATAACTGAAGCTTTCTTT	CAWSRGAGGIITEAFF
TRBV11-3	TRBD2	-	TRBJ2-1	TGTGCCAGCAGCTCGGCGGGAGGGGTAGGGAATGAGCAGTTCTTC	CASSSAGGVGNEQFF
TRBV11-3	TRBD1	few	TRBJ2-1	TGTGCCAGCAGCTTCAGAGGGGGCGCATTCAATGAGCAGTTCTTC	CASSFRGGAFNEQFF
TRBV29-1	-	-	TRBJ2-3	TGCAGCGTTCTCCGGGACATACAGGATACGCAGTATTTT	CSVLRDIQDTQYF
TRBV11-3	TRBD1	few	TRBJ1-5	TGTGCCAGCAGCTTAGGGGGACAGTCCAATCAGCCCCAGCATTTT	CASSLGGQSNQPQHF
TRBV11-3	-	few	TRBJ2-5	TGTGCCAGCACCGACCGGGACTCCGAGAGAGAGACCCAGTACTTC	CASTDRDSERETQYF
TRBV6-8	TRBD2	large	TRBJ2-2	TGTGCCAGCGCCAGACTAGCGGACACCGGGGAGCTGTTTTTT	CASARLADTGELFF
TRBV9	-	few	TRBJ2-1	TGTGCCAGCAGCCCCGGTCCTGGCGTCTACAATGAGCAGTTCTTC	CASSPGPGVYNEQFF
TRBV15	-	-	TRBJ1-5	TGTGCCACCAGCAGAGGATCGGCACAGGGTCAGCCCCAGCATTTT	CATSRGSAQGQPQHF
TRBV28	-	-	TRBJ1-3	TGTGTCAGCAGGGTTGGAGCCTCTGGAAACACCATATATTTT	CVSRVGASGNTIYF
TRBV11-3	-	-	TRBJ2-3	TGTGCCAGCAGCTTATCCGCAGGGGCCGATACTAGCACAGATACGCAGTATTTT	CASSLSAGADTSTDTQYF
TRBV29-1	TRBD1	-	TRBJ2-1	TGCAGCGTCGCCGGGACAGGGCCCTACAATGAGCAGTTCTTC	CSVAGTGPYNEQFF
TRBV19	TRBD2	-	TRBJ2-7	TGTGCCAGTAGTGTGGGACTAGCGGGAGTAAACGAGCAGTACTTC	CASSVGLAGVNEQYF
TRBV6-8	-	-	TRBJ2-7	TGTGCCAGCAGTCAGACTAGGGGCGAGCAGTACTTC	CASSQTRGEQYF
TRBV19	-	-	TRBJ1-1	TGTGCCAGTAGTCCCCACGGACCGAAGGCTTTCTTT	CASSPHGPKAFF
TRBV28	TRBD2	once	TRBJ2-1	TGTGCCAGCAGTCCCTCTGCGGGAGGCCGCAATGAGCAGTTCTTC	CASSPSAGGRNEQFF
TRBV19	-	few	TRBJ1-5	TGTGCCAGTAGTGGAGATAGCAATCAGCCCCAGCATTTT	CASSGDSNQPQHF
TRBV30	-	few	TRBJ1-1	TGTGCCTGGAGGCCGGGTCTGAACACTGAAGCTTTCTTT	CAWRPGLNTEAFF
TRBV12-5	-	-	TRBJ1-1	TGTGCTAGTGGTTTGTTTGTCCCAGCTGAAGCTTTCTTT	CASGLFVPAEAFF
TRBV30	-	-	TRBJ2-1	TGTGCCCGCCAGGCAGGGGCCTACAATGAGCAGTTCTTC	CARQAGAYNEQFF
TRBV9	TRBD1	medium-sized	TRBJ1-1	TGTGCCAGCATAGGGACAGAGGTTTTGACTGAAGCTTTCTTT	CASIGTEVLTEAFF
TRBV11-3	-	-	TRBJ1-3	TGTGCCAGCAGCCTCGGCCAGGGGATCTCTGGAAACACCATATATTTT	CASSLGQGISGNTIYF
TRBV6-8	-	large	TRBJ2-3	TGTGCCAGCAGTGTTTACGGGGGATCGACAGATACGCAGTATTTT	CASSVYGGSTDTQYF
TRBV6-8	-	medium-sized	TRBJ1-1	TGTGCCAGCACTCCCGGGGGGGGGAGGACTGAAGCTTTCTTT	CASTPGGGRTEAFF
TRBV19	-	few	TRBJ2-6	TGTGCCAGTAGCCGTGACTCCAGCTCTGGGGCCAACGTCCTGACTTTC	CASSRDSSSGANVLTF
TRBV11-3	TRBD1	-	TRBJ2-5	TGTGCCAGCAGCCTCAGGGGGCCGGGAGAGACCCAGTACTTC	CASSLRGPGETQYF
TRBV28	TRBD1	-	TRBJ1-1	TGTGCCAGCAGTTTATACAGGGGGTTTGAAGCTTTCTTT	CASSLYRGFEAFF
TRBV29-1	-	-	TRBJ2-1	TGCAGCGTTCTACTAGTTAACTACAATGAGCAGTTCTTC	CSVLLVNYNEQFF
TRBV6-8	-	-	TRBJ2-5	TGTGCCATCAGTACCACCGGGGAGACCCAGTACTTC	CAISTTGETQYF
TRBV6-8	-	few	TRBJ1-1	TGTGCCAGCAGTTACTACCTAGGGATAACTGAAGCTTTCTTT	CASSYYLGITEAFF
TRBV10-3	-	large	TRBJ1-3	TGTGCCATCAGTGAGTCCACGACAGGAGGACCAATGCACTCTGGAAACACCATATATTTT	CAISESTTGGPMHSGNTIYF
TRBV18	-	-	TRBJ1-5	TGTGCCAGCTCAGTTAATCCCGTTCAGCCCCAGCATTTT	CASSVNPVQPQHF
TRBV29-1	-	-	TRBJ2-2	TGCAGCGTTGGGGTTCGCGTTGCGAACACCGGGGAGCTGTTTTTT	CSVGVRVANTGELFF
TRBV12-5	TRBD2	few	TRBJ2-7	TGTGCTAGTAAAGCGGGAGAAGGTTACGAGCAGTACTTC	CASKAGEGYEQYF
TRBV28	-	-	TRBJ1-5	TGTGCCAGCAGTTTAACAGGGCGAGGATACAATCAGCCCCAGCATTTT	CASSLTGRGYNQPQHF
TRBV15	-	-	TRBJ1-1	TGTGCCACCAGCAACATACAGGGGAACACTGAAGCTTTCTTT	CATSNIQGNTEAFF
TRBV28	-	-	TRBJ2-7	TGTGCCAGCAGGGAGGGGACCCAACCCTACGAGCAGTACTTC	CASREGTQPYEQYF
TRBV28	-	-	TRBJ1-1	TGTGCCAGCAGTTTAAAACCAGGGGAAGCTTTCTTT	CASSLKPGEAFF
TRBV6-8	TRBD2	large	TRBJ2-3	TGTGCCAGCAGTTGGGGGGGGTCTAGCACAGATACGCAGTATTTT	CASSWGGSSTDTQYF
TRBV6-7	-	-	TRBJ2-6	TGTGCCAGCAGTATGGATTTACAAAGTCGGGCCAACGTCCTGACTTTC	CASSMDLQSRANVLTF
TRBV15	-	once	TRBJ1-1	TGTGCCACCAGCAGAGATGGAGGGGAAACTGAAGCTTTCTTT	CATSRDGGETEAFF
TRBV11-3	TRBD1	-	TRBJ2-5	TGTGCCAGCAGCCGACAGGGGGACCAAGAGACCCAGTACTTC	CASSRQGDQETQYF
TRBV28	TRBD2	-	TRBJ2-1	TGTGCCAGCAGTCACGGACTAGCAGACCTGTGGGTGAATGAGCAGTTCTTC	CASSHGLADLWVNEQFF
TRBV6-8	TRBD2	medium-sized	TRBJ2-1	TGTGCCAGCAGGAGGGGGACTAGCGGCGACAATGAGCAGTTCTTC	CASRRGTSGDNEQFF